These 13 T cell receptor beta chains were sequenced from one sample in a study of beta chain features in type 1 diabetes. What was sequenced were expressed TCRB transcripts, since all of the isolated RNA had been reverse transcribed. Generated by immunoSEQ multiplex PCR, the TCRdb table keeps only in-frame clones and is missing some. In the table there are about 340,000 clones, less than 10% of which are singletons. Sequenced material: central memory CD4+ T cells from blood. These receptors were obtained from a woman between 18 and 29 years old in good health.

This chain links TRBV6-6 with TRBJ1-2; D is possibly TRBD1 (6 bases). Looked up from germline, CDR1 is MNHNY and CDR2 is SVGAGI (reference sequence). This CDR3 has 14 amino acids. Trimming pared 4 bases from V and 2 bases from J, leaving 11 bases between. CDR3 sequence: CASSSQQGNYGYTF. CDR3 DNA: TGTGCCAGCAGTTCGCAACAGGGCAACTATGGCTACACCTTC.

This chain connects TRBV7-2 to TRBJ2-5; the match to TRBD2 covers 8 bases. The CDR3 is 15 amino acids. The germline V gene has CDR1 SGHTA and CDR2 FQGNSA. With 0 bases clipped from V and 4 bases from J, the junction kept 4 bases outside the gene matches. CDR3 protein: CASSLARLAGETQYF. The DNA of the CDR3 is TGTGCCAGCAGCTTAGCTCGGCTAGCGGGAGAGACCCAGTACTTC.

This sequence joins TRBV10-3 and TRBJ1-5, with D possibly matching TRBD1 (6 bases). The germline CDR1 and CDR2 sequences are ENHRY and SYGVKD. Trimming removed 0 bases from V and 2 bases from J, with 14 bases in between. The CDR3 is 17 residues long. The CDR3 region is CAISESRGGVGNQPQHF. In DNA, the CDR3 is TGTGCCATCAGTGAGTCGAGGGGGGGAGTGGGCAATCAGCCCCAGCATTTT.

In nucleotides, the CDR3 is TGTGCCAGCAGCTTAGCCCCTGGACAGAACTATGGCTACACCTTC. This sequence encodes CASSLAPGQNYGYTF. The chain uses TRBV7-2 and TRBJ1-2, with a tentative D call TRBD1 (6 bases). The CDR3 has 15 residues. V was trimmed by 0 bases and J by 2 bases, leaving 10 bases between them. Germline values: CDR1 SGHTA, CDR2 FQGNSA.

This clone was recorded at least ten times. The chain recombines TRBV28 with TRBJ2-7; D gene unclear. The germline CDR1 and CDR2 sequences are MDHEN and SYDVKM. The CDR3 totals 13 residues. V was clipped by 5 bases and J by 4 bases, with 12 bases between them. CDR3 nucleotide sequence: TGTGCCAGCAGTCCTGTAAACGAATACGAGCAGTACTTC. Protein product: CASSPVNEYEQYF.

This clone was picked up a small number of times. This rearrangement joins TRBV4-1 to TRBJ1-2; D not certain. The V end lost 0 bases, the J end lost 4 bases, and 15 bases lay between the germline ends. This CDR3 has 16 amino acids. The germline gives CDR1 MGHRA, CDR2 YSYEKL. CDR3 loop: CASSQEVSKDPYGYTF. The CDR3 nucleotides read TGCGCCAGCAGCCAAGAGGTGTCCAAGGACCCCTATGGCTACACCTTC.

This clone was observed at least ten times. The genes are TRBV28 and TRBJ2-7, with 7 bases matching TRBD2. V was pared by 6 bases and J by 3 bases, with 14 bases of the junction left unmatched. From germline, CDR1 is MDHEN and CDR2 SYDVKM. This CDR3 spans 16 amino acids. The CDR3 spells CASRAGSSGVFYEQYF. CDR3 sequence (DNA): TGTGCCAGCAGAGCGGGATCCTCGGGAGTTTTCTACGAGCAGTACTTC.

The CDR3 sequence: CASSPQGQGIYEQYF. The CDR3, as DNA: TGTGCCAGCTCACCACAGGGACAGGGCATCTACGAGCAGTACTTC. The J gene is TRBJ2-7, the V gene TRBV18, with 9 bases that match TRBD1. V dropped 1 base and J dropped 3; count of bases not matched to a gene: 4. CDR3 length equals 15 residues. Germline V gene sequence: CDR1 KGHSH, CDR2 LQKENI.

This clone was seen a handful of times. The rearrangement joins TRBV7-3 to TRBJ2-6; D might be TRBD1 (6 bases). The CDR3 spans 17 residues. Looked up from germline, CDR1 is SGHTA and CDR2 is FQGTGA. Trimming took 5 bases from V and 2 from J, leaving 16 bases between them. The CDR3 region is CASSPAFQGTGANVLTF. CDR3 bases: TGTGCCAGCAGCCCCGCCTTTCAGGGGACTGGGGCCAACGTCCTGACTTTC.

This clone was seen a handful of times. J is TRBJ1-1 and V is TRBV4-2, with a possible D match to TRBD1 (6 bases). The V end lost 2 bases, the J end lost 1 base, and 8 bases lay between the germline ends. The CDR3 has 14 amino acids. Germline V gene lookup returns CDR1 LGHNA and CDR2 YNFKEQ. The CDR3 coding sequence is TGTGCCAGCAGCCAAAACAGGGAGAACACTGAAGCTTTCTTT. Amino acid sequence: CASSQNRENTEAFF.

This chain joins TRBV15 and TRBJ2-3; 8 bases match TRBD2. The CDR3 has 19 amino acids. Germline trimming cut 0 bases from V and 2 bases from J; bases unmatched to any gene: 13. From germline, CDR1 is LNHNV and CDR2 YYDKDF (reference sequence). The CDR3 DNA reads TGTGCCACCAGCAGAGATAACGGGAGGGCCGGGACGAACACAGATACGCAGTATTTT. As protein: CATSRDNGRAGTNTDTQYF. The full variable domain, in which reference TRBV15 and TRBJ2-3 provide the parts outside the CDR3, is DAMVIQNPRYQVTQFGKPVTLSCSQTLNHNVMYWYQQKSSQAPKLLFHYYDKDFNNEADTPDNFQSRRPNTSFCFLDIRSPGLGDTAMYLCATSRDNGRAGTNTDTQYFGPGTRLTVL.

This clone was counted only a few times. This chain uses TRBV11-2 with TRBJ1-2, with D possibly matching TRBD1 (6 bases). The V gene's germline CDR1 is SGHAT and CDR2 FQNNGV. The CDR3 is 14 amino acids. Trimming removed 0 bases at V and 6 bases at J, with 11 bases between. The CDR3 loop is CASSLDQGRNGYTF. In DNA form, the CDR3 reads TGTGCCAGCAGCTTAGATCAGGGGAGAAATGGCTACACCTTC.

The CDR3 DNA is TGTGCCAGTACCCCGCGCTCAGCTACCTACAATGAGCAGTTCTTC. The encoded protein is CASTPRSATYNEQFF. J is TRBJ2-1 and V is TRBV19; D unresolved. The CDR3 extends over 15 amino acids. V was trimmed by 7 bases and J by 2 bases, leaving 15 bases between them. Per the germline V gene, CDR1 is LNHDA and CDR2 is SQIVND (reference sequence).